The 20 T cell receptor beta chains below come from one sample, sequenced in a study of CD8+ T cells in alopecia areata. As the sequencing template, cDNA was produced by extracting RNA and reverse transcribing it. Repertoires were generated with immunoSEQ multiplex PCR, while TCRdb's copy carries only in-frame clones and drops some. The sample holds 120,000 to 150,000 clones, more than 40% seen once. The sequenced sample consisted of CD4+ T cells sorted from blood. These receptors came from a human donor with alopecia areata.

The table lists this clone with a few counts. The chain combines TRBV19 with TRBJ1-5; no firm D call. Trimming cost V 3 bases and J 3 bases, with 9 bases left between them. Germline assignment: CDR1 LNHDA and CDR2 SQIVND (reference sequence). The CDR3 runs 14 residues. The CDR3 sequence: CASSITGYNQPQHF. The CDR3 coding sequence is TGTGCCAGTAGTATTACCGGGTACAATCAGCCCCAGCATTTT.

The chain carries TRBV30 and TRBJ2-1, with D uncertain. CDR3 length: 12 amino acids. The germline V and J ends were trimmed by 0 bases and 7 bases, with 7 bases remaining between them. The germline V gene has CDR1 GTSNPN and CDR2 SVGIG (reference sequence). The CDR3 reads CAWSVHLNEQFF. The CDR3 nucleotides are TGTGCCTGGAGTGTACATCTTAATGAGCAGTTCTTC.

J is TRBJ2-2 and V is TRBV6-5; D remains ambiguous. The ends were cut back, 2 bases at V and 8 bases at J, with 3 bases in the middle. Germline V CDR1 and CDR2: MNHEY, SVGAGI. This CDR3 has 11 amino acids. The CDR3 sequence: CASSYEGELFF. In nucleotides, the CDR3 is TGTGCCAGCAGTTACGAGGGGGAGCTGTTTTTT.

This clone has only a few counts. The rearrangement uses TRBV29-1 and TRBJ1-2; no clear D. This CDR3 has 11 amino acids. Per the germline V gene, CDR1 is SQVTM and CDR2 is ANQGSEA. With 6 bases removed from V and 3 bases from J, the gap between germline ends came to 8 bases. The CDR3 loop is CSVPEYYGYTF. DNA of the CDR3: TGCAGCGTACCAGAGTACTATGGCTACACCTTC.

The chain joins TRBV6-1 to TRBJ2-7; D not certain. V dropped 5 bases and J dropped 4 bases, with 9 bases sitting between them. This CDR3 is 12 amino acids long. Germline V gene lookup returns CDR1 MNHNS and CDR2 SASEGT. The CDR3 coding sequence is TGTGCCAGCAGTCCCCCGGAGTACGAGCAGTACTTC. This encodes CASSPPEYEQYF.

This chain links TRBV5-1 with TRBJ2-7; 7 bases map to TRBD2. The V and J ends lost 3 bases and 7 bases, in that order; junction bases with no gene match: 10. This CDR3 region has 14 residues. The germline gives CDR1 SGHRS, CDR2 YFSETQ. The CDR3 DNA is TGCGCCAGCAGCTCGAACGCGGGAGTCCGTGAGCAGTACTTC. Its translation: CASSSNAGVREQYF.

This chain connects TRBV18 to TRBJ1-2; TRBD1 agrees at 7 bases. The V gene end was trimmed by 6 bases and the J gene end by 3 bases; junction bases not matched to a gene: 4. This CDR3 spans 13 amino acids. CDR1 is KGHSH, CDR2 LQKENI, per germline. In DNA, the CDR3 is TGTGCCAGCTCGCTAGACAGGGACTATGGCTACACCTTC. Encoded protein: CASSLDRDYGYTF.

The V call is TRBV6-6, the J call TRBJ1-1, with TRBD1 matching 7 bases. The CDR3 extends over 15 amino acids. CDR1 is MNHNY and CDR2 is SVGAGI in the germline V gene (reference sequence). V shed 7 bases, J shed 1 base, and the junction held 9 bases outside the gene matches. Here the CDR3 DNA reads TGTGCCAGCACCCTTAGGACAGGCTGGAACACTGAAGCTTTCTTT. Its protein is CASTLRTGWNTEAFF.

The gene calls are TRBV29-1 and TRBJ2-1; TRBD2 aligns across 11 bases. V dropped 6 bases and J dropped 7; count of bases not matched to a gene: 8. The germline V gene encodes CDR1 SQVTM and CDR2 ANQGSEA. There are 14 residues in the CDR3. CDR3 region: CSVMPRLAGNEQFF. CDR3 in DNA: TGCAGCGTCATGCCCCGACTAGCGGGGAATGAGCAGTTCTTC.

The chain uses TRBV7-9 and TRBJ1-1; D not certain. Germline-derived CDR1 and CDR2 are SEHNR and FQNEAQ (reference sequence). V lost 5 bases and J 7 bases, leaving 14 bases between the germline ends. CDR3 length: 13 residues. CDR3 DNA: TGTGCCAGCAGCGGAAGGGTTAGCGGTGAAGCTTTCTTT. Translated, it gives CASSGRVSGEAFF.

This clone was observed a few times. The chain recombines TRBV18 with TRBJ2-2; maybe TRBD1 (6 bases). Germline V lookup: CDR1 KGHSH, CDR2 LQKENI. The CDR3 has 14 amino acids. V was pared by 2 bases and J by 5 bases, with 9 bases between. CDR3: CASSPIGQTGELFF. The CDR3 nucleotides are TGTGCCAGCTCACCAATCGGACAGACCGGGGAGCTGTTTTTT. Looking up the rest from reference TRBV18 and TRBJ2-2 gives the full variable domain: NAGVMQNPRHLVRRRGQEARLRCSPMKGHSHVYWYRQLPEEGLKFMVYLQKENIIDESGMPKERFSAEFPKEGPSILRIQQVVRGDSAAYFCASSPIGQTGELFFGEGSRLTVL.

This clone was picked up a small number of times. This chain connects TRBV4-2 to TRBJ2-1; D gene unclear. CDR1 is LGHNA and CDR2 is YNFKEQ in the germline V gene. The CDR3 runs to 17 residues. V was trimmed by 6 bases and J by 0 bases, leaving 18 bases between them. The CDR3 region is CASSPDSGRSSYNEQFF. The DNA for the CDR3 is TGTGCCAGCAGTCCCGACTCCGGACGGAGCTCCTACAATGAGCAGTTCTTC.

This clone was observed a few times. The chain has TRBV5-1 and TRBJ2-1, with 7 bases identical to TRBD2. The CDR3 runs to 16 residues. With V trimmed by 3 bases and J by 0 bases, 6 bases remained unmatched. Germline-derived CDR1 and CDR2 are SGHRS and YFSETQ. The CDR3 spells CASSYTSASSYNEQFF. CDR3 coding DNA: TGCGCCAGCAGCTATACTAGCGCAAGCTCCTACAATGAGCAGTTCTTC.

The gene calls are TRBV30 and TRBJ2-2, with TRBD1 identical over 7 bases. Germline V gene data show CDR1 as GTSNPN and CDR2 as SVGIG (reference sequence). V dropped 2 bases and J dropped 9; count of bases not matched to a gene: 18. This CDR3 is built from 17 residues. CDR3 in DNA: TGTGCCTGGAGTTTCGGAGCAGGAAATAGGGGGCTCAGGGAGCTGTTTTTT. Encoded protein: CAWSFGAGNRGLRELFF.

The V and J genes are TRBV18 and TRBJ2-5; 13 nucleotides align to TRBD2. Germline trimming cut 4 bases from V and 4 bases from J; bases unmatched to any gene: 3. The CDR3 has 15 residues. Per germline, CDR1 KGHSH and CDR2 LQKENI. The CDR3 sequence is CASSLGTSGTETQYF. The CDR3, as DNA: TGTGCCAGCTCACTCGGGACTAGCGGGACAGAGACCCAGTACTTC.

In nucleotides, the CDR3 is TGTGCCAGCAGTGGGCCCACAGATACGCAGTATTTT. Its translation is CASSGPTDTQYF. This chain links TRBV6-6 with TRBJ2-3; D not certain. Germline CDR1 and CDR2: MNHNY and SVGAGI (reference sequence). CDR3 length equals 12 residues. Trimming removed 5 bases at V and 2 bases at J, with 5 bases between.

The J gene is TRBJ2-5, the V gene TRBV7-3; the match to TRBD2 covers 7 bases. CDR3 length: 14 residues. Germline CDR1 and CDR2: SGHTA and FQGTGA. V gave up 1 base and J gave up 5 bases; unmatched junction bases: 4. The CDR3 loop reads CASSLRGGPETQYF. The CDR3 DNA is TGTGCCAGCAGCTTAAGGGGGGGTCCGGAGACCCAGTACTTC.

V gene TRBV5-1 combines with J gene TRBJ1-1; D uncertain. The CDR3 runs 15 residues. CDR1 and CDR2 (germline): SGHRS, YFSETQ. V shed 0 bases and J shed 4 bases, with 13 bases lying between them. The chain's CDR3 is CASSLDVGRSTEAFF. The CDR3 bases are TGCGCCAGCAGCTTGGATGTAGGGAGGAGCACTGAAGCTTTCTTT.

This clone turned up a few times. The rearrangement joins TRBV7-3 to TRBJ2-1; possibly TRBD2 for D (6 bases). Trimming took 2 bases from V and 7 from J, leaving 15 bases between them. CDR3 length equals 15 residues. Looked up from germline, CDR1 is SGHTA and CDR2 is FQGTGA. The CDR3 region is CASSLGGIAGNEQFF. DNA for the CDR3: TGTGCCAGCAGCTTAGGCGGGATAGCTGGGAATGAGCAGTTCTTC. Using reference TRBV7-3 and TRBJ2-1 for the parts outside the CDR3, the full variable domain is GAGVSQTPSNKVTEKGKYVELRCDPISGHTALYWYRQSLGQGPEFLIYFQGTGAADDSGLPNDRFFAVRPEGSVSTLKIQRTERGDSAVYLCASSLGGIAGNEQFFGPGTRLTVL.

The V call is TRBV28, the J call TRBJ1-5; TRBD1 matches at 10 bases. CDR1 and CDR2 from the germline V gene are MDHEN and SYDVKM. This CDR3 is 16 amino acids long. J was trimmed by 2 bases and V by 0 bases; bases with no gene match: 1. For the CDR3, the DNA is TGTGCCAGCAGTTTATGGACAGGGGGCGGCAATCAGCCCCAGCATTTT. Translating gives CASSLWTGGGNQPQHF.